This T cell receptor (beta chain) emerged from a study of beta chain features in type 1 diabetes. As concerns this clone: Its antigen is not identified.

This CDR3 is 16 amino acids long. V was pared by 0 bases and J by 2 bases, with 2 bases of the junction left unmatched. Per germline, CDR1 SGDLS and CDR2 YYNGEE. TCRB transcripts that were expressed got sequenced, as all of the isolated RNA had been reverse transcribed. Sequencing used immunoSEQ multiplex PCR; TCRdb keeps in-frame clones, though not all of them. The table has 200,000 to 250,000 clones, 9.6% seen once. Overall study results and limits: A potential PCR bias toward shorter templates would be equal in patient and control samples.

Isolation of CD4+ naive, central memory, regulatory and stem cell-like memory cells was achieved by sorting via CD45RO/CCR7/CD25/CD127/CD95/CD27. The clonotype was recovered from a woman under 30 in good health. V gene TRBV9 combines with J gene TRBJ2-1; 10 bases match TRBD2. The sequencing input was naive CD4+ T cells from blood. The CDR3 nucleotides are TGTGCCAGCAGCGTAGGTCTAGCGGGGGCCTACAATGAGCAGTTCTTC. As protein: CASSVGLAGAYNEQFF.